A selection of T cell receptor beta chains follows, all from one sample in a study of T cell repertoires in cytomegalovirus infection. TCRdb independently ran MiXCR on the reads; one entry per CDR3 protein. The sample has some 900,000 distinct CDR3 sequences; approximately 29% are singletons. No antigen is known for these receptors. The sequencing used cultured CD8+ T cells from PBMCs, collected from culture after CMV antigen stimulation. The receptors were gathered from a human donor in good health (CMV status not recorded). Some clones in this sample may be carry-over from other donors' samples. Both conserved end residues are part of each CDR3. D genes are given only for firm matches. The size field is filled for only some rows; it gives once, few, many or a size class.

V: TRBV10-3
D: .
length: 16
size: .
J: TRBJ2-1
DNA: TGTGCCATCAGTGCTTCAGCGACAGAAACCCTGGGTGAGCAGTTCTTC
CDR3: CAISASATETLGEQFF

V: TRBV6-5
D: .
length: 16
size: few
J: TRBJ1-6
DNA: TGTGCCAGCAGTTACTCGGGAGGGGGCTATAATTCACCCCTCCACTTT
CDR3: CASSYSGGGYNSPLHF

V: TRBV7-6
D: TRBD1
length: 14
size: .
J: TRBJ2-5
DNA: TGTGCCAGCAGCATTACCGGGACAGGAGAGACCCAGTACTTC
CDR3: CASSITGTGETQYF

V: TRBV6-2/TRBV6-3
D: .
length: 16
size: .
J: TRBJ1-5
DNA: TGTGCCAGCAGTTCCCCGGGCCTCGATGGGGGTCAGCCCCAGCATTTT
CDR3: CASSSPGLDGGQPQHF

V: TRBV5-4
D: TRBD2
length: 15
size: .
J: TRBJ2-7
DNA: TGTGCCAGCAGCCCCGAGGTAGCGGGGGCCTACGAGCAGTACTTC
CDR3: CASSPEVAGAYEQYF

V: TRBV7-8
D: .
length: 15
size: few
J: TRBJ1-5
DNA: TGTGCCAGCAGCTTAGAAGTAGGTAGCAATCAGCCCCAGCATTTT
CDR3: CASSLEVGSNQPQHF

V: TRBV7-2
D: .
length: 15
size: few
J: TRBJ1-2
DNA: TGTGCCAGCAGCTCCCACGTAGGGCTATGGTATGGCTACACCTTC
CDR3: CASSSHVGLWYGYTF

V: TRBV29-1
D: TRBD2
length: 17
size: .
J: TRBJ2-5
DNA: TGCAGCGTTGAAGGGGTTGTAGGAGCGGGGCCCGGGGAGACCCAGTACTTC
CDR3: CSVEGVVGAGPGETQYF

V: TRBV7-9
D: .
length: 11
size: .
J: TRBJ1-2
DNA: TGTGCCGGAAACGATAGAGGGGGCTACACCTTC
CDR3: CAGNDRGGYTF

V: TRBV10-3
D: .
length: 22
size: .
J: TRBJ1-3
DNA: TGTGCCATCAGTGAGTATAGGGCAATTTCAGGACTGACCGATCTCTCTGGAAACACCATATATTTT
CDR3: CAISEYRAISGLTDLSGNTIYF

V: TRBV4-2
D: .
length: 18
size: few
J: TRBJ2-1
DNA: TGTGCCAGCAGCCAATCCCTAACTAGGTGGGGGTCCTACAATGAGCAGTTCTTC
CDR3: CASSQSLTRWGSYNEQFF

V: TRBV7-9
D: .
length: 11
size: .
J: TRBJ2-1
DNA: TGTGCCAGCAGGGGGTCAGGGGAGCAGTTCTTC
CDR3: CASRGSGEQFF

V: TRBV6-2/TRBV6-3
D: TRBD1
length: 15
size: .
J: TRBJ2-3
DNA: TGTGCCAGCAGTTACTGGGACAGGGAGACAGATACGCAGTATTTT
CDR3: CASSYWDRETDTQYF

V: TRBV7-8
D: .
length: 15
size: few
J: TRBJ1-5
DNA: TGTGCCAGCAGCCTCCTTTACGGGGGGAATCAGCCCCAGCATTTT
CDR3: CASSLLYGGNQPQHF

V: TRBV12-3/TRBV12-4
D: .
length: 13
size: .
J: TRBJ1-5
DNA: TGTGCCAGCAGTTTGATGGCAAATCAGCCCCAGCATTTT
CDR3: CASSLMANQPQHF